This T cell receptor beta chain appears in the sequencing data of a study of patients and donors after allogeneic stem cell transplantation. This CDR3 has 16 amino acids. Losses at the gene ends were 5 bases for V and 0 bases for J; bases not matched to a gene: 4. Germline V gene data show CDR1 as ENHRY and CDR2 as SYGVKD. This clonotype was seen only a few times. TCRdb recomputed calls from the RT-PCR reads with MiXCR, one row per CDR3 protein. The sample consists of under 35,000 distinct CDR3 sequences, 30% to 40% of them appearing once. The rearrangement joins TRBV10-3 to TRBJ2-1, with 10 bases lining up with TRBD1. The sequence was obtained from a human donor who was either an allogeneic HSCT recipient or a stem cell or donor lymphocyte infusion donor (not recorded which). It is not recorded whose cells these are; they may come from a transplant donor. Sequenced input: blood, either unsorted or a sorted T cell fraction (not recorded which). This CDR3 is CAISRQGASSYNEQFF. The CDR3 nucleotides are TGTGCCATCAGTAGACAGGGGGCCAGCTCCTACAATGAGCAGTTCTTC.